Each of the 9 T cell receptor beta chains below was sequenced from the same sample in a study of brain T cells in children with intractable seizures. Here immunoSEQ multiplex PCR was the method, and the copy in TCRdb shows in-frame clones only, minus some. The table records under 150,000 clones, 94% of them present only once. This sample comprised peripheral blood, obtained at surgery. The receptor set was obtained from a boy in the first two years of life with hemimegalencephaly and intractable seizures.

The chain recombines TRBV11-3 with TRBJ2-5; unclear D gene. With 1 base removed from V and 4 bases from J, the gap between germline ends came to 19 bases. Germline values: CDR1 SGHNT, CDR2 YENEEA. This CDR3 contains 17 residues. The CDR3 bases are TGTGCCAGCAGCTTAGTTCGTGTGCCAACTCGGCCAGAGACCCAGTACTTC. Translating gives CASSLVRVPTRPETQYF.

This chain connects TRBV7-9 to TRBJ1-1, with D unresolved. The CDR3 spans 14 residues. With 2 bases removed from V and 4 bases from J, the gap between germline ends came to 11 bases. Germline CDR1 and CDR2: SEHNR and FQNEAQ (reference sequence). The CDR3 coding sequence is TGTGCCAGCAGCTTAAGCGGGGAGCGCACTGAAGCTTTCTTT. This sequence encodes CASSLSGERTEAFF.

The genes are TRBV27 and TRBJ1-1; D possibly corresponds to TRBD1 (6 bases). The CDR3 runs 15 residues. V lost 5 bases, J lost 2 bases, and 15 bases lay in between. Germline V lookup: CDR1 MNHEY, CDR2 SMNVEV (reference sequence). CDR3 in DNA: TGTGCCAGCAGTAACCTGGGACACCAAAACACTGAAGCTTTCTTT. This gives the protein CASSNLGHQNTEAFF.

The J gene is TRBJ1-5, the V gene TRBV7-9, with 8 bases aligning to TRBD1. Germline trimming cut 1 base from V and 0 bases from J; bases unmatched to any gene: 5. This CDR3 has 17 amino acids. Germline assignment: CDR1 SEHNR and CDR2 FQNEAQ (reference sequence). The CDR3 region is CASSLEQGGYSNQPQHF. Here the CDR3 DNA reads TGTGCCAGCAGCTTAGAACAGGGGGGATATAGCAATCAGCCCCAGCATTTT.

This sequence joins TRBV3-1 (or the pseudogene TRBV3-2) and TRBJ2-1; D not certain. With 0 bases removed from V and 7 bases from J, the gap between germline ends came to 10 bases. Germline V lookup: CDR1 LGHDT, CDR2 YNNKEL (reference sequence). This CDR3 has 14 amino acids. CDR3 bases: TGTGCCAGCAGCCAAGACCTCATCGGAAATGAGCAGTTCTTC. The encoded protein is CASSQDLIGNEQFF.

This chain joins TRBV6-1 and TRBJ1-5; D is unresolved. Deletions cut 2 bases from V and 1 base from J, with 12 bases between. CDR3 size: 16 residues. CDR1 MNHNS and CDR2 SASEGT come from the germline V gene. The CDR3 DNA follows: TGTGCCAGCAGTGAAAGAAGAGGGAAGAGCAATCAGCCCCAGCATTTT. Residues: CASSERRGKSNQPQHF.

The chain uses TRBV12-1 and TRBJ2-5; whether TRBD2, the table's D call, matches the DNA was not checked. TRBV12-1 is a listed pseudogene. CDR3 length equals 14 residues. Here the CDR3 DNA reads TGTGCCAGGAAAAAAAATTCGGGGGTAGAGACCCAGTACTTC. As protein: CARKKNSGVETQYF.

The chain joins TRBV4-3 to TRBJ2-1, with D unclear. The germline V gene has CDR1 LGHNA and CDR2 YSLEER. Trimming removed 4 bases from V and 0 bases from J, with 10 bases in between. This CDR3 has 15 amino acids. CDR3 nucleotides: TGCGCCAGCAGCCTAGCACCTAGCTCCTACAATGAGCAGTTCTTC. Protein sequence: CASSLAPSSYNEQFF.

The rearrangement joins TRBV5-4 to TRBJ2-7; TRBD2 is a possible D gene (6 bases). Trimming stripped 0 bases from V and 2 bases from J, with 9 bases between. Germline V gene lookup returns CDR1 SGHNT and CDR2 YYREEE (reference sequence). The CDR3 contains 14 residues. CDR3 nucleotide sequence: TGTGCCAGCAGCTTGGAGCGGGCCACCTACGAGCAGTACTTC. It encodes CASSLERATYEQYF.